This T cell receptor beta chain derives from a study of shared clonotypes between healthy human individuals. Sorted-subset replicate PCR reactions contained roughly 210 ng DNA, corresponding to approximately 30,000 T cell genomes. Original handling: ImmunoSEQ yielded junction-only sequences lacking quality scores, so filtering differed. The assay was immunoSEQ multiplex PCR, and TCRdb's table has in-frame clones only and misses some. The V and J calls and clone size are taken from that table; D and trimming were inferred from the DNA. The sample holds about 330,000 clones, 74% seen once. Overall study findings and caveats: Rarefaction showed sorted-subset sequencing was incomplete despite large depth. Shared clonotypes: roughly 4.5% naive CD4, about 3.5% naive CD8, less than 2.5% memory CD4, about 0.41% memory CD8.

As for this clone: Its antigen is undetermined.

Looked up from germline, CDR1 is SGHVS and CDR2 is FNYEAQ. Trimming took 4 bases from V and 4 from J, leaving 17 bases between them. The CDR3 loop spans 16 amino acids. The clonotype was recovered from a man aged 25-45 years in good health. The rearrangement uses TRBV7-6 and TRBJ2-1; D is possibly TRBD1 (5 bases). Specimen: memory CD4+ T cells sorted from blood. Subset: CD45RA-negative fraction. The CDR3 region is CASSSSRQTLYNEQFF. CDR3 nucleotide sequence: TGTGCCAGCAGCTCATCTCGACAGACTCTGTACAATGAGCAGTTCTTC.